This TCR beta chain was obtained from a study of chemoradiotherapy in HPV16-positive cancers. CDR3 length: 14 residues. The germline V gene encodes CDR1 MDHEN and CDR2 SYDVKM. The V and J ends lost 3 bases and 6 bases respectively, with 15 bases between them. Clones were sequenced by immunoSEQ multiplex PCR, and TCRdb holds only the in-frame ones, with some missing. The data hold fewer than 25,000 clones, with approximately 92% observed a single time. The receptor's source is a human donor with HPV-associated anogenital cancer. Sequencing was performed on blood, taken from a patient who underwent chemoradiotherapy. The chain employs TRBV28 and TRBJ2-7, with D possibly TRBD2 on 6 matching bases. The CDR3 loop is CASSFTSRVGEQYF. The DNA for the CDR3 is TGTGCCAGCAGTTTCACTAGCAGGGTCGGCGAGCAGTACTTC.